One sample yielded the 2 T cell receptor beta chains listed below, sequenced in a study of blood T cell repertoires in COVID-19. Generated by immunoSEQ multiplex PCR, the TCRdb table keeps only in-frame clones and is missing some. This sample has about 370,000 clones, with approximately 89% found just once. The sample comprised peripheral blood. The origin of the receptors is a woman aged 25 to 39 with COVID-19, enrolled during active disease.

The chain combines TRBV6-5 with TRBJ1-2; D is ambiguous. This CDR3 is 14 amino acids long. Germline V lookup: CDR1 MNHEY, CDR2 SVGAGI. With 5 bases removed from V and 2 bases from J, the gap between germline ends came to 12 bases. CDR3 residues: CASSRSLPNYGYTF. In DNA form, the CDR3 reads TGTGCCAGCAGTCGTAGTCTTCCGAACTATGGCTACACCTTC.

V and J are TRBV29-1 and TRBJ2-1; 10 bases are a match to TRBD2. Trimming removed 4 bases from V and 9 bases from J; junction bases left unmatched: 6. Per the germline V gene, CDR1 is SQVTM and CDR2 is ANQGSEA. This CDR3 is built from 13 residues. CDR3 sequence reads: CSVGLAGAIEQFF. The DNA of the CDR3 is TGCAGCGTTGGGCTAGCGGGAGCCATTGAGCAGTTCTTC.